These 32 T cell receptor beta chains came from one sample sequenced in a study of blood T cell repertoires in COVID-19. Profiling relied on immunoSEQ multiplex PCR, and the TCRdb table lists in-frame clones only, not all of them. The sample has about 150,000 clones, 80% to 90% seen once. Sequencing input: peripheral blood. Every receptor here comes from a woman in her forties or fifties with acute or convalescent COVID-19.

This clone was recorded only once. The CDR3 protein is CASSPRGGANEKLFF. The CDR3 coding sequence is TGTGCCAGCAGCCCCAGGGGAGGGGCTAATGAAAAACTGTTTTTT. V and J are TRBV7-2 and TRBJ1-4, with D tentatively TRBD1 (6 bases). The germline V and J ends were trimmed by 5 bases and 3 bases, with 13 bases remaining between them. The length of the CDR3 is 15 residues. Germline CDR1 reads SGHTA; CDR2 reads FQGNSA.

The V and J genes are TRBV11-2 and TRBJ2-7, with D perhaps matching TRBD1 (6 bases). CDR1 and CDR2 from the germline V gene are SGHAT and FQNNGV. The CDR3 is 16 residues long. The V end was cut by 5 bases, the J end by 4 bases, with 21 bases between. CDR3 sequence reads: CASSRGSGSASYEQYF. The CDR3 DNA follows: TGTGCCAGCAGCAGGGGGTCGGGGTCGGCCTCTTACGAGCAGTACTTC.

The chain combines TRBV7-6 with TRBJ2-3; D possibly corresponds to TRBD2 (5 bases). This CDR3 comprises 18 residues. Per the germline V gene, CDR1 is SGHVS and CDR2 is FNYEAQ. V shed 1 base and J shed 3 bases, with 20 bases lying between them. Written as DNA, the CDR3 is TGTGCCAGCAGCTTAGGGGAGACTATCCTACTGGGTACAGATACGCAGTATTTT. Translation gives CASSLGETILLGTDTQYF.

The gene calls are TRBV18 and TRBJ1-5; no firm D call. V shed 3 bases and J shed 10 bases, with 13 bases lying between them. This CDR3 is 13 amino acids long. CDR1 KGHSH and CDR2 LQKENI come from the germline V gene. CDR3 bases: TGTGCCAGCTCACCCGATTCTACCCCCCCCCAGCATTTT. It yields the protein CASSPDSTPPQHF.

The chain combines TRBV25-1 with TRBJ1-6; 8 bases are shared with TRBD1. Germline trimming cut 5 bases from V and 10 bases from J; bases unmatched to any gene: 7. The CDR3 is 14 amino acids. Germline V CDR1 and CDR2: MGHDK, SYGVNS. This chain's CDR3 is CASSPLDRASPLHF. The DNA for the CDR3 is TGTGCCAGCAGTCCATTGGACAGGGCATCACCCCTCCACTTT.

CDR3 nucleotides: TGTGCCAGCACGCGGGACAGCTCTAGCAATCAGCCCCAGCATTTT. Its protein product is CASTRDSSSNQPQHF. This chain links TRBV6-5 with TRBJ1-5; 7 nucleotides align to TRBD1. In germline, CDR1 is MNHEY, CDR2 SVGAGI. J was trimmed by 0 bases and V by 7 bases; bases with no gene match: 6. The CDR3 loop spans 15 amino acids.

This rearrangement joins TRBV11-2 to TRBJ2-5; 7 positions match TRBD2. J gave up 7 bases and V 6 bases, and 8 bases lay outside the gene matches. The CDR3 has 13 amino acids. Germline V gives CDR1 SGHAT, CDR2 FQNNGV. The CDR3 loop reads CASSRDYWGTQYF. The DNA for the CDR3 is TGTGCCAGCAGTCGGGACTATTGGGGGACCCAGTACTTC. The full variable domain, completed using reference TRBV11-2 and TRBJ2-5, is EAGVAQSPRYKIIEKRQSVAFWCNPISGHATLYWYQQILGQGPKLLIQFQNNGVVDDSQLPKDRFSAERLKGVDSTLKIQPAKLEDSAVYLCASSRDYWGTQYFGPGTRLLVL.

Points on this clone: Different DNA sequences within this sample yield the same CDR3. J is TRBJ2-7 and V is TRBV20-1, with D tentatively TRBD2 (5 bases). The length of the CDR3 is 11 residues. In germline, CDR1 is DFQATT, CDR2 SNEGSKA (reference sequence). V dropped 5 bases and J dropped 1 base, with 6 bases sitting between them. The CDR3 bases are TGCAGTGCTCGACTATCCTACGAGCAGTACTTC. It translates to CSARLSYEQYF.

V gene TRBV19 combines with J gene TRBJ1-1, with TRBD1 matching over 7 bases. Germline values: CDR1 LNHDA, CDR2 SQIVND (reference sequence). After removal of 7 bases from V and 0 bases from J, the junction contained 8 bases not matched to a gene. The CDR3 is 15 amino acids. DNA of the CDR3: TGTGCCAGTACCGAAGACAGGGACATGAACACTGAAGCTTTCTTT. Protein sequence: CASTEDRDMNTEAFF.

The chain is built from TRBV28 and TRBJ1-5, with TRBD1 identical over 10 bases. V lost 4 bases, J lost 0 bases, and 18 bases stayed unmatched. Germline loops: CDR1 MDHEN, CDR2 SYDVKM. The CDR3 is 21 amino acids. CDR3 sequence: CASSWPARDRGSHYSNQPQHF. The DNA of the CDR3 is TGTGCCAGCAGTTGGCCCGCCCGGGACAGGGGATCCCACTATAGCAATCAGCCCCAGCATTTT.

The CDR3: CASSLGGGLEQYF. The DNA for the CDR3 is TGTGCCAGCAGTTTGGGGGGAGGGCTCGAGCAGTACTTC. The chain uses TRBV12-3 or TRBV12-4 and TRBJ2-7; 7 bases align to TRBD2. V lost 3 bases, J lost 6 bases, and 5 bases stayed unmatched. The CDR3 is 13 amino acids.

CDR3 DNA: TGTGCCAGCAGCTTAACCGGGACTCCGAGTTTGAGGAATGAGCAGTTCTTC. Protein sequence: CASSLTGTPSLRNEQFF. V and J are TRBV7-9 and TRBJ2-1; tentatively, D is TRBD2 (6 bases). The CDR3 is made up of 17 amino acids. Between the trimmed V and J ends, which lost 2 bases and 7 bases, there was a span of 21 bases. The germline gives CDR1 SEHNR, CDR2 FQNEAQ (reference sequence).

The chain couples TRBV2 to TRBJ2-5; TRBD2 matches 14 bases. This CDR3 contains 14 residues. Trimming at V came to 4 bases and at J to 8 bases, leaving 3 bases not matched to a gene. Germline V gives CDR1 SNHLY, CDR2 FYNNEI. The CDR3 DNA is TGTGCCAGCAGTGGGACTAGCGGGGGGCAAACCCAGTACTTC. Its protein is CASSGTSGGQTQYF.

This clone showed up just a few times. This chain links TRBV24-1 with TRBJ2-1; 8 positions match TRBD2. This CDR3 has 15 amino acids. CDR1 and CDR2 (germline): KGHDR, SFDVKD. V lost 5 bases and J lost 8; bases outside the gene matches: 10. CDR3 nucleotide sequence: TGTGCCACCAGTGCGTTCAGCGGGAGCAGAGATGAGCAGTTCTTC. This translates into CATSAFSGSRDEQFF.

The chain links TRBV15 to TRBJ2-4; 8 bases map to TRBD2. The CDR3 consists of 15 residues. Per the germline V gene, CDR1 is LNHNV and CDR2 is YYDKDF (reference sequence). The J segment lost 8 bases and the V segment lost 3 bases, leaving 9 bases of the junction unmatched. In DNA form, the CDR3 reads TGTGCCACCAGCAGGACCAGACTAGCGAAGGACATTCAGTACTTC. Its translation is CATSRTRLAKDIQYF. The full variable domain, its missing parts supplied by reference TRBV15 and TRBJ2-4, is DAMVIQNPRYQVTQFGKPVTLSCSQTLNHNVMYWYQQKSSQAPKLLFHYYDKDFNNEADTPDNFQSRRPNTSFCFLDIRSPGLGDTAMYLCATSRTRLAKDIQYFGAGTRLSVL.

Concerning this clone itself: This sample also contains other DNA sequences that code for the same CDR3. The chain uses TRBV18 and TRBJ2-2, with 11 bases lining up with TRBD2. Looked up from germline, CDR1 is KGHSH and CDR2 is LQKENI. This CDR3 contains 16 residues. J lost 1 base, V lost 3 bases, and 1 base had no gene match. CDR3 sequence: CASSPGLAENTGELFF. The CDR3 region has the DNA TGTGCCAGCTCACCGGGACTAGCGGAGAACACCGGGGAGCTGTTTTTT.

The chain is built from TRBV19 and TRBJ1-2; 9 positions match TRBD1. Trimming at V came to 5 bases and at J to 3 bases, leaving 1 base not matched to a gene. This CDR3 is built from 13 residues. Germline assignment: CDR1 LNHDA and CDR2 SQIVND (reference sequence). The CDR3 protein is CASSDRGDYGYTF. The CDR3, as DNA: TGTGCCAGTAGTGACAGGGGGGACTATGGCTACACCTTC.

This chain joins TRBV2 and TRBJ2-1, with TRBD1 matching 9 bases. The CDR3 loop spans 15 amino acids. V gave up 4 bases and J gave up 1 base; unmatched junction bases: 2. Germline CDR1 SNHLY, CDR2 FYNNEI. CDR3 residues: CASSVGTGSYNEQFF. The CDR3 DNA sequence: TGTGCCAGCAGTGTAGGGACAGGGTCCTACAATGAGCAGTTCTTC.

V and J are TRBV4-3 and TRBJ2-1; D gene ambiguous. Trimming took 0 bases from V and 0 from J, leaving 9 bases between them. CDR1 and CDR2 from the germline V gene are LGHNA and YSLEER. This CDR3 is built from 16 residues. CDR3 sequence (DNA): TGCGCCAGCAGCCAAGACGTCTTGAGCTCCTACAATGAGCAGTTCTTC. Translated, it gives CASSQDVLSSYNEQFF.

The chain employs TRBV7-2 and TRBJ2-2; 7 nucleotides align to TRBD1. The CDR3 has 16 residues. Looked up from germline, CDR1 is SGHTA and CDR2 is FQGNSA. With 4 bases clipped from V and 0 bases from J, the junction kept 5 bases outside the gene matches. CDR3 amino acids: CASSWSGTANTGELFF. CDR3 nucleotides: TGTGCCAGCAGCTGGTCCGGGACAGCGAACACCGGGGAGCTGTTTTTT.

The rearrangement links TRBV28 to TRBJ2-7; 8 bases line up with TRBD1. CDR1 MDHEN and CDR2 SYDVKM come from the germline V gene. The CDR3 runs 15 residues. V dropped 5 bases and J dropped 5; count of bases not matched to a gene: 11. The CDR3 sequence: CASSKGTGLHHEQYF. For the CDR3, the DNA is TGTGCCAGCAGTAAAGGGACAGGCCTACACCACGAGCAGTACTTC.

The chain is built from TRBV11-3 and TRBJ2-5; the D gene is possibly TRBD2 (7 bases). V shed 6 bases and J shed 1 base, with 15 bases lying between them. CDR3 length: 15 residues. Looked up from germline, CDR1 is SGHNT and CDR2 is YENEEA. The CDR3 nucleotides read TGTGCCAGCAGTCGGGGGGCTAGCCTCCAAGAGACCCAGTACTTC. This encodes CASSRGASLQETQYF.

The chain recombines TRBV10-3 with TRBJ2-7, with TRBD2 matching 8 bases. CDR3 length: 16 amino acids. V shed 0 bases, J shed 0 bases, and the junction held 4 bases outside the gene matches. From germline, CDR1 is ENHRY and CDR2 SYGVKD. The CDR3 sequence: CAISESKRESSYEQYF. CDR3 nucleotides: TGTGCCATCAGTGAGTCTAAGCGGGAGAGCTCCTACGAGCAGTACTTC.

The gene calls are TRBV7-3 and TRBJ2-3, with unresolved D. The CDR3 is 14 residues long. Germline V gene lookup returns CDR1 SGHTA and CDR2 FQGTGA. V shed 0 bases and J shed 1 base, with 5 bases lying between them. CDR3 region: CASSLTYGTDTQYF. Written as DNA, the CDR3 is TGTGCCAGCAGCTTAACCTATGGCACAGATACGCAGTATTTT.

The gene calls are TRBV7-9 and TRBJ1-1; D is perhaps TRBD1 (5 bases). Germline V gene sequence: CDR1 SEHNR, CDR2 FQNEAQ (reference sequence). V was pared by 4 bases and J by 3 bases, with 9 bases between. The CDR3 is 13 residues long. CDR3 sequence: CASSYGGDTEAFF. DNA of the CDR3: TGTGCCAGCAGCTATGGGGGGGACACTGAAGCTTTCTTT.

The chain recombines TRBV25-1 with TRBJ2-7; 7 bases are shared with TRBD1. This CDR3 contains 14 residues. Trimming removed 2 bases from V and 2 bases from J; junction bases left unmatched: 3. Germline lookup yields CDR1 MGHDK and CDR2 SYGVNS. The CDR3 is CASSEGDSTYEQYF. As DNA, the CDR3 is TGTGCCAGCAGTGAAGGGGACAGCACCTACGAGCAGTACTTC.

This clone was counted only a few times. This rearrangement joins TRBV18 to TRBJ1-2; no clear D. The germline V and J ends were trimmed by 5 bases and 0 bases, with 10 bases remaining between them. Germline assignment: CDR1 KGHSH and CDR2 LQKENI. The CDR3 runs 14 residues. The CDR3 protein is CASSSALANYGYTF. The CDR3 DNA follows: TGTGCCAGCTCAAGCGCCTTAGCTAACTATGGCTACACCTTC.

This sequence joins TRBV7-2 and TRBJ2-5; TRBD1 matches at 7 bases. Germline V lookup: CDR1 SGHTA, CDR2 FQGNSA. J gave up 5 bases and V 3 bases, and 6 bases lay outside the gene matches. This CDR3 region has 14 residues. CDR3 coding DNA: TGTGCCAGCAGCTTTACAGGGGTCGTGGAGACCCAGTACTTC. Its protein product is CASSFTGVVETQYF.

V and J are TRBV2 and TRBJ2-4; D is unclear. V lost 5 bases, J lost 0 bases, and 8 bases lay in between. Germline lookup yields CDR1 SNHLY and CDR2 FYNNEI. The CDR3 extends over 14 amino acids. CDR3 loop: CASSFSVAKNIQYF. CDR3 in DNA: TGTGCCAGCAGTTTCAGTGTAGCCAAAAACATTCAGTACTTC.

The chain joins TRBV7-2 to TRBJ2-1, with 10 bases that match TRBD1. The CDR3 is 15 residues long. Germline V CDR1 and CDR2: SGHTA, FQGNSA. V shed 3 bases, J shed 6 bases, and the junction held 5 bases outside the gene matches. CDR3 amino acids: CASSFDRGQVNEQFF. CDR3 bases: TGTGCCAGCAGCTTCGACAGGGGGCAAGTCAATGAGCAGTTCTTC. Drawing the rest from reference TRBV7-2 and TRBJ2-1, the complete variable domain is GAGVSQSPSNKVTEKGKDVELRCDPISGHTALYWYRQSLGQGLEFLIYFQGNSAPDKSGLPSDRFSAERTGGSVSTLTIQRTQQEDSAVYLCASSFDRGQVNEQFFGPGTRLTVL.

This rearrangement joins TRBV6-6 to TRBJ1-1, with D possibly being TRBD1 (5 bases). Trimming removed 2 bases at V and 1 base at J, with 11 bases between. Germline CDR1 reads MNHNY; CDR2 reads SVGAGI (reference sequence). The CDR3 spans 15 residues. The DNA for the CDR3 is TGTGCCAGCAGTTACCCACCCGGACAGAACACTGAAGCTTTCTTT. Residues: CASSYPPGQNTEAFF.

The chain employs TRBV10-3 and TRBJ2-5, with D perhaps matching TRBD2 (7 bases). This CDR3 comprises 15 residues. Trimming took 6 bases from V and 5 from J, leaving 19 bases between them. CDR1 is ENHRY, CDR2 SYGVKD, per germline. CDR3: CAIRDEEGGLETQYF. In nucleotides, the CDR3 is TGTGCCATCAGGGACGAGGAGGGGGGGTTGGAGACCCAGTACTTC.